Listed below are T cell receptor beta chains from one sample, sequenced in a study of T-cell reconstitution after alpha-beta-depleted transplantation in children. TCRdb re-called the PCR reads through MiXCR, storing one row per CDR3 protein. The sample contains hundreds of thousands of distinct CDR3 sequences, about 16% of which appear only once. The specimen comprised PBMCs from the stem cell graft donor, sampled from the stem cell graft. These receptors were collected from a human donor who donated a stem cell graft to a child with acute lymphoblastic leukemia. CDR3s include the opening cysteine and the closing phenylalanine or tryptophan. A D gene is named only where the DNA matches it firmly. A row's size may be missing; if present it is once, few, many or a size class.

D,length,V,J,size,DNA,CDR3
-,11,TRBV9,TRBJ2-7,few,TGTGCCAGCAGCGACGGGAGCGAGCAGTACTTC,CASSDGSEQYF
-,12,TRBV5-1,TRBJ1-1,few,TGCGCCAGCAGCTCTAGGGGTCCTGAAGCTTTCTTT,CASSSRGPEAFF
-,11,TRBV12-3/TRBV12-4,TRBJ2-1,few,TGTGCCAGCAGTTTAACCGGTGAGCAGTTCTTC,CASSLTGEQFF
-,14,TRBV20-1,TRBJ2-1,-,TGCAGTGCTTATCAGACTGTCCGTCACAATGAGCAGTTCTTC,CSAYQTVRHNEQFF
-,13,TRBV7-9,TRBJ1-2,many,TGTGCCAGCAGTTTAGCTGGGGGCTATGGCTACACCTTC,CASSLAGGYGYTF
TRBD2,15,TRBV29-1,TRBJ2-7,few,TGCAGCGTTCACAGAACTAGCGGGAGGGGTTACGAGCAGTACTTC,CSVHRTSGRGYEQYF
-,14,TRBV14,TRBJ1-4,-,TGTGCCAGCAGCCAAGATCCGGTTAATGAAAAACTGTTTTTT,CASSQDPVNEKLFF
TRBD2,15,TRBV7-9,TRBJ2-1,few,TGTGCCAGCAGGGATTTAGCGGGAGTCTACAATGAGCAGTTCTTC,CASRDLAGVYNEQFF
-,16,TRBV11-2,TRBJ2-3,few,TGTGCCAGCAGCTTATCAGGGTGGGGGCGGACAGATACGCAGTATTTT,CASSLSGWGRTDTQYF
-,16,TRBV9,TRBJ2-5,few,TGTGCCAGCAGCCCCAGTTTTGGAGACCCTCTCGAGACCCAGTACTTC,CASSPSFGDPLETQYF
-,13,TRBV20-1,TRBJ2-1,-,TGCAGTGCTAGAGTACACAGGGTCGCTGAGCAGTTCTTC,CSARVHRVAEQFF
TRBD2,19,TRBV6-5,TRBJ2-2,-,TGTGCCAGCAGTTACTCGACTACTGTGAGGACTAGTAGGACCGGGGAGCTGTTTTTT,CASSYSTTVRTSRTGELFF
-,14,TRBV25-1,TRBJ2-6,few,TGTGCCAGCAGCCCCGACTCTGGGGCCAACGTCCTGACTTTC,CASSPDSGANVLTF
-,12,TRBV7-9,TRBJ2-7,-,TGTGCCAGCAGCCCTTTCCCTTACGAGCAGTACTTC,CASSPFPYEQYF
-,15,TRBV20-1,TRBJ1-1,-,TGCAGTGCTAGAGGCCGAACAGTCATGAACACTGAAGCTTTCTTT,CSARGRTVMNTEAFF
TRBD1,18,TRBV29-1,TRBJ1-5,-,TGCAGCGGTGCATATGACGGGACAGGGTTTAAGTTGGGTCAGCCCCAGCATTTT,CSGAYDGTGFKLGQPQHF
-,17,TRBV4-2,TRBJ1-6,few,TGTGCCAGCAGCCAAACAGTCTGGGATGACTATAATTCACCCCTCCACTTT,CASSQTVWDDYNSPLHF
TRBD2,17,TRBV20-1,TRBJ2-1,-,TGCAGTGCTAGTGAACGACTAGCGGGAAGCTCCTACAATGAGCAGTTCTTC,CSASERLAGSSYNEQFF
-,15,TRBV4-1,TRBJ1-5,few,TGCGCCAGCAGCCTTGGGGTTTTCGATAATCAGCCCCAGCATTTT,CASSLGVFDNQPQHF
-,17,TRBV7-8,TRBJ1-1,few,TGTGCCAGCAGCACACTACAGGGCTCACCCAACTTAGATGAAGCTTTCTTT,CASSTLQGSPNLDEAFF
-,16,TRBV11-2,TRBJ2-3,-,TGTGCCAGCAGCTTACTGCCGGGAGTCGGGACAGATACGCAGTATTTT,CASSLLPGVGTDTQYF
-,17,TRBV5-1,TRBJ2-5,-,TGCGCCAGCAGCTTCACGGGAGTCCCGCCTACCCAAGAGACCCAGTACTTC,CASSFTGVPPTQETQYF
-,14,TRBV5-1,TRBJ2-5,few,TGCGCCAGCAGCTTATGGCAGGGTGACGAGACCCAGTACTTC,CASSLWQGDETQYF
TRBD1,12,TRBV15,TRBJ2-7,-,TGTGCCACCCGGGACAGGGATTTCGAGCAGTACTTC,CATRDRDFEQYF
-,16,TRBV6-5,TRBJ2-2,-,TGTGCCAGCAGTTACTCTAGCGGAGCCAACACCGGGGAGCTGTTTTTT,CASSYSSGANTGELFF
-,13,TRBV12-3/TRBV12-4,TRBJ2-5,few,TGTGCCAGCAGCTTAAACTCCGAAGAGACCCAGTACTTC,CASSLNSEETQYF
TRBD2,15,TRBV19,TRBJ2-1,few,TGTGCCAGTAGTATTCTAGGACTAGAGACCGGTGAGCAGTTCTTC,CASSILGLETGEQFF
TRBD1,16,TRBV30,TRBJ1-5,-,TGTGCCTGGAGAGCGACCGGGACAGCATCTAATCAGCCCCAGCATTTT,CAWRATGTASNQPQHF
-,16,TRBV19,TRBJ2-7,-,TGTGCCAGTAGTATAGATCTGGGCAGACCTACCTACGAGCAGTACTTC,CASSIDLGRPTYEQYF
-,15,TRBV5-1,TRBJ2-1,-,TGCGCCAGCAGCTTGTTCGCAGGGTTCACCGATGAGCAGTTCTTC,CASSLFAGFTDEQFF
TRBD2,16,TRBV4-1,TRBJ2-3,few,TGCGCCAGCAGCCGAACTAGCGGGGGAAGCACAGATACGCAGTATTTT,CASSRTSGGSTDTQYF
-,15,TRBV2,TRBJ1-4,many,TGTGCCAGCAGTGAAGGGCAGCCCAGTAATGAAAAACTGTTTTTT,CASSEGQPSNEKLFF
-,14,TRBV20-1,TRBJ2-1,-,TGCAGTGCTAGAGCCCGGGACGGTTACAATGAGCAGTTCTTC,CSARARDGYNEQFF
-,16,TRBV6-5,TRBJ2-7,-,TGTGCCAGCAGTTCCCTTTGGATAGCTCGGAGTAACGAGCAGTACTTC,CASSSLWIARSNEQYF
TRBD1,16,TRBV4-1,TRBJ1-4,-,TGCGCCAGCAGCCCAACCACAGGGGGCGGTCGTGAAAAACTGTTTTTT,CASSPTTGGGREKLFF
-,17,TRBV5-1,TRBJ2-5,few,TGCGCCAGCAGCTCCGATGGAAGGGGGACCCCCCAAGAGACCCAGTACTTC,CASSSDGRGTPQETQYF
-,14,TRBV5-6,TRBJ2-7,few,TGTGCCAGCAGCTTGATACGGTTATCCTACGAGCAGTACTTC,CASSLIRLSYEQYF
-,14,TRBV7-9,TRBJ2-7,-,TGTGCCAGCAGTCCTTCCGGGACACTATACGAGCAGTACTTC,CASSPSGTLYEQYF
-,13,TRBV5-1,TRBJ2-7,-,TGCGCCAGCAGCTTGGCCGTGGGGTACGAGCAGTACTTC,CASSLAVGYEQYF
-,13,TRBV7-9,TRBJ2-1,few,TGTGCCAGCAGCCCCACCAATAGCGGATTGGGGTTCTTC,CASSPTNSGLGFF
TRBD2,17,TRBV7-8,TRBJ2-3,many,TGTGCCAGCAGCTTATCCGCTAGCGGATTTCCCACAGATACGCAGTATTTT,CASSLSASGFPTDTQYF